This T cell receptor (beta chain) was documented in a study of blood T cells in healthy people across ages. Study as a whole: About one barcoded beta molecule per two T cells was the capture yield of template switching. Notes on the study in general: The study found more naive CD4+ cells and higher diversity in long-lived than aged donors.

Together with a sample-barcoded 5' primer, a J-beta primer mix was included in a second PCR lasting about 7 to 11 cycles. Unique molecular identifiers of 12 random nucleotides labeled each cDNA. Via MiXCR, TCRdb re-called the 5' RACE reads, giving one row per CDR3 protein. The repertoire holds about 1.7 million distinct CDR3 sequences, about 28% seen once, with roughly 8.2% in the top ten. V trimming: 5 bases; J trimming: 12 bases; junction bases outside the gene matches: 12. From germline, CDR1 is SGHTA and CDR2 FQGNSA. This CDR3 contains 14 residues. Remarks on this clonotype: The antigen remains unidentified.

This receptor was obtained from a woman in her twenties or thirties in good health. The rearrangement joins TRBV7-2 to TRBJ2-3; the match to TRBD2 covers 9 bases. Source material: blood. The DNA of the CDR3 is TGTACCAGCAGCCTTTCTCCCGGGACTAGCAATCAGTATTTT. Protein sequence: CTSSLSPGTSNQYF. The whole variable domain, remainder taken from reference TRBV7-2 and TRBJ2-3, is GAGVSQSPSNKVTEKGKDVELRCDPISGHTALYWYRQSLGQGLEFLIYFQGNSAPDKSGLPSDRFSAERTGGSVSTLTIQRTQQEDSAVYLCTSSLSPGTSNQYFGPGTRLTVL.